This T cell receptor beta chain was sequenced in a study of CD4 T cells in relation to SARS-CoV-2 and coronaviruses. At the level of the study: After roughly 11 days of antigen culture, PBMC TCR beta CDR3s were sequenced. Median patient age was nearly 40 years, spanning 21 to 72 years.

Of note for this clone: The antigen is unknown.

The germline V gene has CDR1 SGHNT and CDR2 YENEEA. The V end was cut by 2 bases, the J end by 1 base, with 7 bases between. This CDR3 is built from 14 residues. Libraries were prepared by immunoSEQ multiplex PCR; TCRdb keeps only in-frame clonotypes and omits some of them. The sample shows tens of thousands of clones, roughly four fifths of them seen only once. Naive or memory CD4+ cells were cultured 1:1 with T cell-depleted PBMCs plus CEF. The genes are TRBV11-3 and TRBJ2-3; D is possibly TRBD1 (5 bases). The source material was naive CD4+ T cells from PBMCs, cultured in vitro. Subset denoted: naive CD4+ T cells isolated by negative enrichment. The TCR originated in an adult with COVID-19. In DNA, the CDR3 is TGTGCCAGCAGCTTAAGCAGGGGCACAGATACGCAGTATTTT. Residues: CASSLSRGTDTQYF.